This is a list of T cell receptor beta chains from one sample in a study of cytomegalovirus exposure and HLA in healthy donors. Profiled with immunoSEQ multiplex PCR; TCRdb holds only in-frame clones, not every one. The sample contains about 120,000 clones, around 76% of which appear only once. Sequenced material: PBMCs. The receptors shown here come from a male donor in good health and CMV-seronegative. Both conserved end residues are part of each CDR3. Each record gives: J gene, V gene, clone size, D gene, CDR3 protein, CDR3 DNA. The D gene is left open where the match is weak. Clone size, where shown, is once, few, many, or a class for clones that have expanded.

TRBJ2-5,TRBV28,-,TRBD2,CASSFGGEGQAKETQYF,TGTGCCAGCAGTTTTGGTGGGGAGGGTCAGGCGAAAGAGACCCAGTACTTC
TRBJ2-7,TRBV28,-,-,CATQPTGSLLGSYEQYF,TGTGCCACTCAACCGACAGGTTCGCTCCTAGGGTCCTACGAGCAGTACTTC
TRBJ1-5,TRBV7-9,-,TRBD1,CASSLGQGASNQPQHF,TGTGCCAGCAGCTTAGGACAGGGGGCAAGCAACCAGCCCCAGCATTTT
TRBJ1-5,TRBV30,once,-,CAWSREGSEQPQHF,TGTGCCTGGAGTAGAGAGGGTTCAGAACAGCCCCAGCATTTT
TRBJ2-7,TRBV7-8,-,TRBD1,CASSLGQGGEQYF,TGTGCCAGCAGCTTAGGACAGGGCGGCGAGCAGTACTTC
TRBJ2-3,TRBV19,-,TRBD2,CASTPLAGDVGTQYF,TGTGCCAGTACTCCACTAGCGGGGGACGTGGGTACGCAGTATTTT
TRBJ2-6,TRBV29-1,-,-,CSVGTGLANVLTF,TGCAGCGTCGGCACAGGGTTGGCCAACGTCCTGACTTTC
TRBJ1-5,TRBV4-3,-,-,CASSQDRGSNQPQHF,TGCGCCAGCAGCCAAGACCGAGGGTCCAATCAGCCCCAGCATTTT
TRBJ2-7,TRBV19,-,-,CASSMLGGDRYEQYF,TGTGCCAGTAGTATGTTAGGCGGCGATCGGTACGAGCAGTACTTC
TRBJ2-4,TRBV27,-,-,CASSPAGGLVKNIQYF,TGTGCCAGCAGTCCCGCCGGTGGGCTGGTCAAAAACATTCAGTACTTC
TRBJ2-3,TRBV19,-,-,CASSTMYTDTQYF,TGTGCCAGTAGTACTATGTACACAGATACGCAGTATTTT
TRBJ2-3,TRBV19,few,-,CASSTRLGAQYF,TGTGCCAGTAGTACTCGACTAGGAGCGCAGTATTTT
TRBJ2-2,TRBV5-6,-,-,CASTLPGENTGELFF,TGTGCCAGCACCCTTCCAGGGGAAAACACCGGGGAGCTGTTTTTT
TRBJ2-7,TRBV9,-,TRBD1,CASSVAAGGYEQYF,TGTGCCAGCAGCGTAGCTGCAGGGGGCTACGAGCAGTACTTC
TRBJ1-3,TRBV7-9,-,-,CASSARNRGHVSGNTIYF,TGTGCCAGCAGCGCCAGAAACCGGGGACACGTCTCTGGAAACACCATATATTTT
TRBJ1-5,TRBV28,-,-,CASSFLSDSQPQHF,TGTGCCAGCAGTTTCCTATCTGACAGTCAGCCCCAGCATTTT
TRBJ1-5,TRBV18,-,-,CASSNGGAGQPQHF,TGTGCCAGCTCGAACGGGGGGGCCGGACAGCCCCAGCATTTT
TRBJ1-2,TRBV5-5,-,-,CASSSQFGYTF,TGTGCCAGCAGCTCACAGTTTGGCTACACCTTC
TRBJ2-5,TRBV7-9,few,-,CASSQARPGKETQYF,TGTGCCAGCAGCCAAGCTCGGCCGGGGAAAGAGACCCAGTACTTC
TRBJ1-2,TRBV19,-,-,CASATGNYGYTF,TGTGCCAGTGCAACAGGGAACTATGGCTACACCTTC
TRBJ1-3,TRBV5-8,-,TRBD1,CASSLLARGSGNTIYF,TGTGCCAGCAGCTTGTTAGCCAGGGGGTCTGGAAACACCATATATTTT
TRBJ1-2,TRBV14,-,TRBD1,CASSSGTGRDGYTF,TGTGCCAGCAGCAGCGGGACAGGGAGGGATGGCTACACCTTC
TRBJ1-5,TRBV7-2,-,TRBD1,CASSSGTARSNQPQHF,TGTGCCAGCAGCTCTGGGACAGCAAGAAGCAATCAGCCCCAGCATTTT
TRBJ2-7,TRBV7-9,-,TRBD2,CASSHSGLAEIPYEQYF,TGTGCCAGCAGCCATTCAGGGCTAGCGGAGATACCCTACGAGCAGTACTTC
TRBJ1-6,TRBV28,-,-,CASSPGGGPSLNSPLHF,TGTGCCAGCAGTCCGGGAGGGGGACCGTCCCTTAATTCACCCCTCCACTTT
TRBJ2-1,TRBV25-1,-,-,CASSGVGGAAEQFF,TGTGCCAGCAGTGGGGTGGGGGGAGCAGCTGAGCAGTTCTTC
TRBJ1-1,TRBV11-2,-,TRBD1,CASSLTGASEAFF,TGTGCCAGCAGCCTTACAGGGGCCTCTGAAGCTTTCTTT
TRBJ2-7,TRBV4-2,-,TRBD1,CASSGRTDRETSYEQYF,TGTGCCAGCAGCGGAAGAACCGACAGGGAGACCTCCTACGAGCAGTACTTC
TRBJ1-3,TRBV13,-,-,CASGSGAGFSGNTIYF,TGTGCCAGCGGCTCAGGGGCAGGGTTCTCTGGAAACACCATATATTTT
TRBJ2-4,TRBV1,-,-,CTSNQERQLAGAKNIQYF,TGCACCAGCAACCAAGAGAGGCAACTAGCGGGGGCCAAAAACATTCAGTACTTC
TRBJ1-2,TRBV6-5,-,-,CASSYRGEYGYTF,TGTGCCAGCAGTTACCGGGGAGAGTACGGCTACACCTTC
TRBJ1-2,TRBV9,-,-,CASAGTWGYGYTF,TGTGCCAGTGCCGGGACTTGGGGCTATGGCTACACCTTC
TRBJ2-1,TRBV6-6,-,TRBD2,CASSYSTGLVDNEQFF,TGTGCCAGCAGTTACTCGACGGGACTAGTCGACAATGAGCAGTTCTTC